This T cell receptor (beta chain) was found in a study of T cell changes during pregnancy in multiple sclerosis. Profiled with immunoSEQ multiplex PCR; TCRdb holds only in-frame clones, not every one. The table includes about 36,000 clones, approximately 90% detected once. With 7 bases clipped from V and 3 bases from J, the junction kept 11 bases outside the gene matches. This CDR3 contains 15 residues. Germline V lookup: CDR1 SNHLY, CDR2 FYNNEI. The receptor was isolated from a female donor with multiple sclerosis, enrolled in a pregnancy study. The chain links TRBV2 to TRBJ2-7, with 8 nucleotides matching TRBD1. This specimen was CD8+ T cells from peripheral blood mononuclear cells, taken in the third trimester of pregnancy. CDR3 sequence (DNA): TGTGCCAGCACCAACAGGGCAGGGGGCCGCTACGAGCAGTACTTC. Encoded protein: CASTNRAGGRYEQYF.